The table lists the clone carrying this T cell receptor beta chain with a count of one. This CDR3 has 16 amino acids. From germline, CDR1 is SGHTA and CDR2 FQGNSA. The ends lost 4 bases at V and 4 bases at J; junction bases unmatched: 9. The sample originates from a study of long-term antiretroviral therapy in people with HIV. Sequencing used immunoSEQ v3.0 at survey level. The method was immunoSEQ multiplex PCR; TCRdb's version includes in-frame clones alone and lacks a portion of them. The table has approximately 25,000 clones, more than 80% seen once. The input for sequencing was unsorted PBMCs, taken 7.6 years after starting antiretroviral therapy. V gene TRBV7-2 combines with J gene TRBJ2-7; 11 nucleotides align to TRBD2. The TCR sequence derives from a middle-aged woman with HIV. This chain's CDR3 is CASSSFSGGAGYEQYF. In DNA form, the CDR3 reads TGTGCCAGCAGCTCCTTTAGCGGGGGGGCGGGGTACGAGCAGTACTTC.